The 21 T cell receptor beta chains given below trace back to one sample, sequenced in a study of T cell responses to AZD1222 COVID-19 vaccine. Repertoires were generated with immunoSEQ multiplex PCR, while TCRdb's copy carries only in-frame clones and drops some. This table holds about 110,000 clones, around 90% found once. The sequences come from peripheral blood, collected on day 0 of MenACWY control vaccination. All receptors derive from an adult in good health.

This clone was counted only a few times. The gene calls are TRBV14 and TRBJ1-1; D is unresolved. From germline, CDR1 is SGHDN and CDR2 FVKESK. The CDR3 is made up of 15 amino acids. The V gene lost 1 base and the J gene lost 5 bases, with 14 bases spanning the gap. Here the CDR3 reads CASSQVAGSGTEAFF. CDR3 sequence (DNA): TGTGCCAGCAGCCAAGTTGCCGGGTCGGGAACTGAAGCTTTCTTT.

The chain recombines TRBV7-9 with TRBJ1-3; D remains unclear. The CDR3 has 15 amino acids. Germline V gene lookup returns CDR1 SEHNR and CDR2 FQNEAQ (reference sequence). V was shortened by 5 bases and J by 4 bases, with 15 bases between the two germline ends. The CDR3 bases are TGTGCCAGCAGCCCAGACTCGCTCCGGGGAAACACCATATATTTT. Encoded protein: CASSPDSLRGNTIYF.

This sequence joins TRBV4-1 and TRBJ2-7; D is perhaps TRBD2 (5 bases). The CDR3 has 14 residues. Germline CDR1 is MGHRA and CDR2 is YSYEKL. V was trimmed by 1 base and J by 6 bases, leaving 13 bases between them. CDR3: CASSQVRSAAEQYF. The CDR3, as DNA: TGCGCCAGCAGCCAAGTAAGGTCAGCGGCCGAGCAGTACTTC.

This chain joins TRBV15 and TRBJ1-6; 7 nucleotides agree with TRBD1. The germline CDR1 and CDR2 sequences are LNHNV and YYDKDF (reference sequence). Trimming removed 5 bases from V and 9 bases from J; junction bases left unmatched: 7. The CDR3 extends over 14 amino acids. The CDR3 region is CATSLPTGSSPLHF. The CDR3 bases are TGTGCCACCAGCCTACCGACAGGGAGTTCACCCCTCCACTTT.

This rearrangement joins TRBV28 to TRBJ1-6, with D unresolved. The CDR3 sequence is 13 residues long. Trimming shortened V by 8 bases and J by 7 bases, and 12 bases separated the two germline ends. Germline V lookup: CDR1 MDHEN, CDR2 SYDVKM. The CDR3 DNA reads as TGTGCCAGCCGAGGTGCGAGGAATTCACCCCTCCACTTT. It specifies CASRGARNSPLHF.

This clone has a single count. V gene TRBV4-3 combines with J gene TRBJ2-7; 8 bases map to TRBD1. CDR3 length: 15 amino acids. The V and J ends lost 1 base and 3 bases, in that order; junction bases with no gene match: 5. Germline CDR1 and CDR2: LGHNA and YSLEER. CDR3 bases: TGCGCCAGCAGCCAAGCCACGACAGGGGTCTACGAGCAGTACTTC. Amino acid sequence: CASSQATTGVYEQYF.

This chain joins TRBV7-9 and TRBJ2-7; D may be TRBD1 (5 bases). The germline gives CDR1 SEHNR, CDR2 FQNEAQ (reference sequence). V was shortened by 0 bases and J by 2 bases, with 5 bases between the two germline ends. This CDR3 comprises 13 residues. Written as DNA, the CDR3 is TGTGCCAGCAGCTTAGCAGGGGCCTACGAGCAGTACTTC. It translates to CASSLAGAYEQYF.

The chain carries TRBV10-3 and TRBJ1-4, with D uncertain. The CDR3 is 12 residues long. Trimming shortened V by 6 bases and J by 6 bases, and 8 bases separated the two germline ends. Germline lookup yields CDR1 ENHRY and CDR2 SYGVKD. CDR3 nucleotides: TGTGCCATCAGGGATAGGGATGAAAAACTGTTTTTT. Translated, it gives CAIRDRDEKLFF.

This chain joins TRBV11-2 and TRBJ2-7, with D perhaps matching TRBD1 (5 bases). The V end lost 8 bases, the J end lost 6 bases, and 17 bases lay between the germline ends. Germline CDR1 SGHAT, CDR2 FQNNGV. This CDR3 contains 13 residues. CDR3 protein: CASLPGNKGEQYF. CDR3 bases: TGTGCCAGCTTGCCAGGGAATAAGGGCGAGCAGTACTTC.

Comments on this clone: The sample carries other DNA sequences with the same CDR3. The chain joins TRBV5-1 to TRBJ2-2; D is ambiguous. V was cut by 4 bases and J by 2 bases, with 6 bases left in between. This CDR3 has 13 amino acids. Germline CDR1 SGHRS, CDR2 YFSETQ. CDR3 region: CASSLGNTGELFF. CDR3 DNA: TGCGCCAGCAGCCTGGGAAACACCGGGGAGCTGTTTTTT.

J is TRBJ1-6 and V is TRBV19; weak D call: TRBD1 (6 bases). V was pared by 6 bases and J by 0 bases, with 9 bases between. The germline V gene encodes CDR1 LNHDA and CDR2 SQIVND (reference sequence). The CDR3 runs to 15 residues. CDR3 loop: CASRETGSYNSPLHF. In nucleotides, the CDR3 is TGTGCCAGTAGGGAGACAGGCTCCTATAATTCACCCCTCCACTTT.

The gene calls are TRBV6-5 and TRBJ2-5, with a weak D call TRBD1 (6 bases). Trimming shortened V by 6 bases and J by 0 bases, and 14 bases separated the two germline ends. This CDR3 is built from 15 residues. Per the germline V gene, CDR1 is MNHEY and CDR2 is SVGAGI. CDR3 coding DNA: TGTGCCAGCAGCAAAGCACAGGGTTACCAAGAGACCCAGTACTTC. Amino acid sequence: CASSKAQGYQETQYF.

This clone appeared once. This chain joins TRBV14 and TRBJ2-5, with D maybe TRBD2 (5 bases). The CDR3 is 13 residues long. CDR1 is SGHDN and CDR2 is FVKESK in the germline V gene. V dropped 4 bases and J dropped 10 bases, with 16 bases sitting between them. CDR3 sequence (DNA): TGTGCCAGCAGCCGCGGGTTTAACGAGGTCCAGTACTTC. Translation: CASSRGFNEVQYF.

The CDR3 reads CASSEGAGGYNEQFF. CDR3 bases: TGTGCCAGCAGTGAAGGGGCGGGGGGTTACAATGAGCAGTTCTTC. This chain connects TRBV6-1 to TRBJ2-1; TRBD2 matches 8 bases. The V segment lost 1 base and the J segment 4 bases; nucleotides outside the gene matches: 3. Germline-derived CDR1 and CDR2 are MNHNS and SASEGT. CDR3 length equals 15 residues.

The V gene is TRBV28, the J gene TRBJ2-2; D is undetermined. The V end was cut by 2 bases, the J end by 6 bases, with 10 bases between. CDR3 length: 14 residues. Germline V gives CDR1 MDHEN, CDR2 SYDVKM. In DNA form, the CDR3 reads TGTGCCAGCAGTTTAGGCCAGTCTCCCGGGGAGCTGTTTTTT. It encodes CASSLGQSPGELFF.

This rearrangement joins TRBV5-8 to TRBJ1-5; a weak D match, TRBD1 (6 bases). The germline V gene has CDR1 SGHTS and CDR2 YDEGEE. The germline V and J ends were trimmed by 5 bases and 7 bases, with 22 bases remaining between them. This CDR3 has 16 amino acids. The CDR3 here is CASRMGLQGWEQPQHF. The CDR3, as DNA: TGTGCCAGCAGGATGGGGTTACAGGGTTGGGAACAGCCCCAGCATTTT.

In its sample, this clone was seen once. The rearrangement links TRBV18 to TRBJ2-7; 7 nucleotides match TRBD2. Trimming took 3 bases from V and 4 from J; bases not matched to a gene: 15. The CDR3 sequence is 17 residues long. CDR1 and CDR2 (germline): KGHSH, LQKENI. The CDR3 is CASSPLGLTLSLYEQYF. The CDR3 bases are TGTGCCAGCTCACCGTTGGGACTAACCCTCTCCCTTTACGAGCAGTACTTC.

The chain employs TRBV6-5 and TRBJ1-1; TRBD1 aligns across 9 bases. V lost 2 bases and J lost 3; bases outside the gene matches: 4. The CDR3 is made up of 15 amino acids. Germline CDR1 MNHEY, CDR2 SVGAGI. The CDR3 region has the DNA TGTGCCAGCAGTTACGCTAGGACAGGGGACACTGAAGCTTTCTTT. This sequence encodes CASSYARTGDTEAFF.

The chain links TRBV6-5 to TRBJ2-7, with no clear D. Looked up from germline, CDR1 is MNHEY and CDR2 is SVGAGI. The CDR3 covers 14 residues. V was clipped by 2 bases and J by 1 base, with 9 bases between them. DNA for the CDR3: TGTGCCAGCAGTTACCAAGACACGTCCTACGAGCAGTACTTC. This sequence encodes CASSYQDTSYEQYF.

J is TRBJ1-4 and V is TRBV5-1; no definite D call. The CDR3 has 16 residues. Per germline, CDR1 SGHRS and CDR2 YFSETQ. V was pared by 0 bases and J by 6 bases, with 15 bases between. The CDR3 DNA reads TGCGCCAGCAGCTTGGACCTTGGCTCAGCGGATGAAAAACTGTTTTTT. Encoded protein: CASSLDLGSADEKLFF.

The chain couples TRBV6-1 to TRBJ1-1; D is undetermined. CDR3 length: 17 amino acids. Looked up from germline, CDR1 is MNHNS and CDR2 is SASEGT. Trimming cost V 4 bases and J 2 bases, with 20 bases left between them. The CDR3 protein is CASSGRTVPRGNTEAFF. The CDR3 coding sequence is TGTGCCAGCAGTGGTCGGACGGTCCCACGAGGAAACACTGAAGCTTTCTTT.